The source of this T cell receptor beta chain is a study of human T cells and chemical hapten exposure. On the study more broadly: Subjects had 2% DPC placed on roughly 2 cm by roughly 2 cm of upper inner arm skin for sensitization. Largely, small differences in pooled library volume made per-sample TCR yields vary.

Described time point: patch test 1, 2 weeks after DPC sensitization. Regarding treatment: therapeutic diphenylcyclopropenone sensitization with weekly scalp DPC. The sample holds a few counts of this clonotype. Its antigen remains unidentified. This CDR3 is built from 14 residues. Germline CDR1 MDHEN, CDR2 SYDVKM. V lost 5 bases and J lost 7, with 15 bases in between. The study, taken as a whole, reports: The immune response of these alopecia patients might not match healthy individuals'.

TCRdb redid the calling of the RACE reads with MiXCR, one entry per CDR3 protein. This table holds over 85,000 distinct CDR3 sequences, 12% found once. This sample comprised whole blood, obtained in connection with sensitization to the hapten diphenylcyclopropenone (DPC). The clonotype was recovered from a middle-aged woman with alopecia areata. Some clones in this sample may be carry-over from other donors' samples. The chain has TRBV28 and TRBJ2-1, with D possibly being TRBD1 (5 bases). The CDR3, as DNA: TGTGCCAGCAGTCCCGTGGGGCTAGTAAATGAGCAGTTCTTC. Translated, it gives CASSPVGLVNEQFF.